These 9 T cell receptor beta chains were all obtained from the same sample, sequenced in a study of long-term antiretroviral therapy in people with HIV. Sequencing used immunoSEQ v3.0 at survey level. TCRdb keeps only in-frame clones here, not all; method: immunoSEQ multiplex PCR. The sample has some 14,000 clones; around 82% are singletons. The source was unsorted PBMCs, collected 3.1 years after starting antiretroviral therapy. Receptors originate from a man aged 35 to 55 with HIV.

The rearrangement uses TRBV11-1 and TRBJ2-2; 11 nucleotides align to TRBD1. This CDR3 comprises 17 residues. Losses at the gene ends were 4 bases for V and 5 bases for J; bases not matched to a gene: 9. The germline gives CDR1 SGHAT, CDR2 FQDESV (reference sequence). The CDR3 DNA reads TGTGCCAGCAGCTCCTGGACAGGGGGCAGTAGTACCGGGGAGCTGTTTTTT. Translating gives CASSSWTGGSSTGELFF.

This sequence joins TRBV29-1 and TRBJ1-1; a possible D gene is TRBD1 (6 bases). Germline V gene lookup returns CDR1 SQVTM and CDR2 ANQGSEA. The CDR3 totals 13 residues. V was pared by 1 base and J by 5 bases, with 11 bases between. This CDR3 reads CSVEGQEGTEAFF. The DNA for the CDR3 is TGCAGCGTTGAAGGACAGGAGGGGACTGAAGCTTTCTTT.

The chain couples TRBV10-1 to TRBJ2-3; possibly TRBD2 for D (6 bases). The CDR3 consists of 14 residues. Germline V gives CDR1 WNHNN, CDR2 SYGVQD (reference sequence). Trimming took 6 bases from V and 4 from J, leaving 14 bases between them. CDR3 region: CASSDPGLADTQYF. DNA of the CDR3: TGCGCCAGCAGCGATCCGGGACTGGCAGATACGCAGTATTTT.

In its sample, this clone was seen a few times. One junction end disagrees with the germline gene, perhaps due to a read error. J is TRBJ1-2 and V is TRBV18; D gene uncertain. This CDR3 comprises 14 residues. Germline CDR1 is KGHSH and CDR2 is LQKENI. DNA for the CDR3: TGTGCCAGCTCCGCCGAAGGGCAGGCCAGCTTATACTCCTTC. Residues: CASSAEGQASLYSF.

V is TRBV6-1 and J is TRBJ1-1; unclear D gene. The length of the CDR3 is 13 residues. Per the germline V gene, CDR1 is MNHNS and CDR2 is SASEGT. The germline V and J ends were trimmed by 3 bases and 1 base, with 6 bases remaining between them. CDR3 DNA sequence: TGTGCCAGCAGTGATGGCAGGAACACTGAAGCTTTCTTT. Amino acid sequence: CASSDGRNTEAFF.

This chain connects TRBV14 to TRBJ2-1; 10 positions agree with TRBD2. The CDR3 extends over 17 amino acids. Germline V lookup: CDR1 SGHDN, CDR2 FVKESK. V shed 7 bases, J shed 5 bases, and the junction held 14 bases outside the gene matches. The CDR3 spells CASKELAGPGRDNEQFF. CDR3 in DNA: TGTGCCAGCAAGGAACTAGCGGGGCCCGGGAGAGACAATGAGCAGTTCTTC.

The chain carries TRBV5-1 and TRBJ1-1; TRBD1 agrees at 10 bases. This CDR3 has 18 amino acids. CDR1 and CDR2 (germline): SGHRS, YFSETQ. Trimming removed 7 bases from V and 3 bases from J; junction bases left unmatched: 18. The CDR3 DNA is TGCGCCAGCGTACTCCCGGGACAGGGGAAAGTTTACTACACTGAAGCTTTCTTT. It encodes CASVLPGQGKVYYTEAFF.

The chain recombines TRBV11-2 with TRBJ1-1; TRBD1 is a possible D gene (5 bases). V was pared by 1 base and J by 2 bases, with 11 bases between. The CDR3 contains 15 residues. Germline lookup yields CDR1 SGHAT and CDR2 FQNNGV. CDR3 DNA sequence: TGTGCCAGCAGCTTAGTCCCAGGGAGAAACACTGAAGCTTTCTTT. This encodes CASSLVPGRNTEAFF.

V usage is TRBV6-5 and J usage is TRBJ2-2; 7 bases match TRBD1. Trimming cost V 7 bases and J 3 bases; bases outside gene matches: 2. The V gene's germline CDR1 is MNHEY and CDR2 SVGAGI. CDR3 length equals 13 residues. In DNA, the CDR3 is TGTGCCAGCAATACAGGGGACACCGGGGAGCTGTTTTTT. It specifies CASNTGDTGELFF.